This T cell receptor beta chain was sequenced in a study of T cell responses to AZD1222 COVID-19 vaccine. This CDR3 has 20 amino acids. V lost 2 bases and J lost 0; bases outside the gene matches: 7. Germline V lookup: CDR1 MNHEY, CDR2 SVGEGT. General study results and limits: Baseline testing showed seropositivity in only 6 or 7 AZD1222 recipients.

A note on this clone: Its target is not known.

Assay used: immunoSEQ multiplex PCR; TCRdb lists only in-frame clones, some missing. Of tens of thousands of clones listed, approximately 89% are singletons. The specimen was peripheral blood, collected 28 days after the second AZD1222 dose. The chain links TRBV6-2 or TRBV6-3 to TRBJ2-1; 16 nucleotides line up with TRBD2. The TCR comes from an adult who received the AZD1222 COVID-19 vaccine. The CDR3 is CASSYPGTSGRALSYNEQFF. The CDR3, as DNA: TGTGCCAGCAGTTACCCCGGGACTAGCGGGAGGGCCCTCTCCTACAATGAGCAGTTCTTC.